This TCR beta chain was recorded in a study of blood T cell repertoires in COVID-19. The CDR3 is made up of 14 amino acids. Trimming cost V 2 bases and J 6 bases, with 14 bases left between them. Germline loops: CDR1 GTSNPN, CDR2 SVGIG (reference sequence). TCRdb keeps only in-frame clones here, not all; method: immunoSEQ multiplex PCR. This table has nearly 200,000 clones, about 88% appearing once. The rearrangement joins TRBV30 to TRBJ1-5; TRBD1 might be the D (6 bases). The sequencing sample was made of peripheral blood. The sequence came from a middle-aged woman who had recovered from COVID-19. CDR3: CAWSLGAGAQPQHF. The CDR3, as DNA: TGTGCCTGGAGTCTGGGGGCAGGGGCTCAGCCCCAGCATTTT.